This is a list of T cell receptor beta chains from one sample in a study of blood T cell repertoires in COVID-19. Clones were sequenced by immunoSEQ multiplex PCR, and TCRdb holds only the in-frame ones, with some missing. Of some 240,000 clones detected, roughly 80% appear once; the ten largest clones hold 7.5%. The sequenced sample consisted of peripheral blood. The receptors shown here come from a woman older than 75 with COVID-19, enrolled during active disease. The CDR3 runs from the conserved cysteine through the conserved F or W. Each record gives: J gene, D gene, V gene, clone size, CDR3 DNA, CDR3 protein. D genes are given only for firm matches. Not every row has a clone size; where given, it reads once, few, many or a size class.

TRBJ2-5 | NA | TRBV6-5 | NA | TGTGCCAGCAGTTATTTCACTCCTCAAGAGACCCAGTACTTC | CASSYFTPQETQYF
TRBJ2-1 | NA | TRBV6-1 | NA | TGTGCCAGCAGTGAAGAGCAACGGGGGGCCCCCGGGCGAGGCAATGAGCAGTTCTTC | CASSEEQRGAPGRGNEQFF
TRBJ1-1 | NA | TRBV6-1 | NA | TGTGCCAGCAGAAAAACAGGGACCGGCACTGAAGCTTTCTTT | CASRKTGTGTEAFF
TRBJ2-5 | TRBD1 | TRBV2 | NA | TGTGCCAGCAGCGACGGGACAGGTACTGAGACCCAGTACTTC | CASSDGTGTETQYF
TRBJ1-2 | TRBD1 | TRBV10-3 | NA | TGTGCCATCAGTGAGGGACAGGACTATGGCTACACCTTC | CAISEGQDYGYTF
TRBJ2-7 | NA | TRBV20-1 | once | TGCAGTGCTAGTGCTGGACAGCGGCCCTACGAGCAGTACTTC | CSASAGQRPYEQYF
TRBJ1-1 | NA | TRBV24-1 | NA | TGTGCCACCACCCCGGGGGGGGCGATCACTGAAGCTTTCTTT | CATTPGGAITEAFF
TRBJ2-1 | NA | TRBV6-2/TRBV6-3 | few | TGTGCCAGCAGTTACCCGGACTTGCTCCGCTCCTACAATGAGCAGTTCTTC | CASSYPDLLRSYNEQFF
TRBJ1-2 | NA | TRBV30 | NA | TGTGCCTGTCCGACAGCTGGAGGCTACACCTTC | CACPTAGGYTF
TRBJ2-5 | NA | TRBV3-1/TRBV3-2 | NA | TGTGCCAGCAGCCAAGGACTGCAAGAGACCCAGTACTTC | CASSQGLQETQYF
TRBJ1-4 | TRBD1 | TRBV5-1 | NA | TGCGCCAGCAGCTTGGAGGGACAGGGCAATGAAAAACTGTTTTTT | CASSLEGQGNEKLFF
TRBJ2-3 | TRBD1 | TRBV11-3 | NA | TGTGCCAGCAGCTCCACCGGGACAGGGAAGACAGATACGCAGTATTTT | CASSSTGTGKTDTQYF
TRBJ1-2 | TRBD1 | TRBV29-1 | NA | TGCAGCGTTGAAACGACAGGGGGTCCCTATGGCTACACCTTC | CSVETTGGPYGYTF
TRBJ1-1 | NA | TRBV7-2 | once | TGTGCCAGCAGCTTAGTACGCCAGGTCAAAGGCGCTTTCTTT | CASSLVRQVKGAFF
TRBJ1-1 | NA | TRBV7-2 | NA | TGTGCCAGCAGCTTTCAGGGTTTAAGACTGAAAGCTAAGAACACTGAAGCTTTCTTT | CASSFQGLRLKAKNTEAFF
TRBJ2-7 | TRBD2 | TRBV7-9 | NA | TGTGCCAGCAGCTCTAGCGGGTACTCCTACGAGCAGTACTTC | CASSSSGYSYEQYF
TRBJ2-2 | NA | TRBV6-2/TRBV6-3 | NA | TGTGCCAGCAGTTACGCGTCTAGCGCCGGGGAGCTGTTTTTT | CASSYASSAGELFF
TRBJ1-2 | TRBD1 | TRBV4-1 | NA | TGCGCCAGCAGCCAATGGCTCCGGGACAGGGATCTACGTGGCTACACCTTC | CASSQWLRDRDLRGYTF
TRBJ2-2 | NA | TRBV7-2 | NA | TGTGCCAGCAGCTTAGGGGGCAGGGAAAGGGCCGGGGAGCTGTTTTTT | CASSLGGRERAGELFF
TRBJ2-2 | TRBD1 | TRBV9 | once | TGTGCCAGCAGCCGGGCGGCAGGGGGTTCTTTGGACACCGGGGAGCTGTTTTTT | CASSRAAGGSLDTGELFF
TRBJ2-1 | TRBD1 | TRBV5-4 | NA | TGTGCCAGCAGCTTGGTACCCAGGGGGCAAGTTAATGAGCAGTTCTTC | CASSLVPRGQVNEQFF
TRBJ2-3 | TRBD1 | TRBV29-1 | NA | TGCAGCGTAGCCGACAGGGGGCCCACAGATACGCAGTATTTT | CSVADRGPTDTQYF
TRBJ2-6 | NA | TRBV5-1 | NA | TGCGCCAGCAGCGGAGGCATCTCTGGGGCCAACGTCCTGACTTTC | CASSGGISGANVLTF
TRBJ2-1 | TRBD2 | TRBV12-5 | NA | TGTGCTTGTGGTTTGGGGGCGGGCGGGAGGAACGACAATGAGCAGTTCTTC | CACGLGAGGRNDNEQFF
TRBJ1-1 | NA | TRBV3-1/TRBV3-2 | NA | TGTGCCAGTTCCTTGAACACTGAAGCTTTCTTT | CASSLNTEAFF
TRBJ2-5 | TRBD1 | TRBV25-1 | many | TGTGCCAGCAGTGGTCCGGGACAGGGGGGAGAGACCCAGTACTTC | CASSGPGQGGETQYF
TRBJ1-4 | TRBD1 | TRBV27 | few | TGTGCCAGCAGTTCGGACAGGGGGGACGAAAAACTGTTTTTT | CASSSDRGDEKLFF
TRBJ2-1 | NA | TRBV6-2/TRBV6-3 | NA | TGTGCCAGCAGTTACTCTAGCGGCTGGGGGAATGAGCAGTTCTTC | CASSYSSGWGNEQFF
TRBJ1-3 | TRBD1 | TRBV24-1 | NA | TGTGCCACCAGTGAGCGGGACAGCGAACCTGGAAACACCATATATTTT | CATSERDSEPGNTIYF
TRBJ2-1 | NA | TRBV7-8 | once | TGTGCCAGCAGTTTCACTAGCACCACCTACAATGAGCAGTTCTTC | CASSFTSTTYNEQFF
TRBJ2-7 | NA | TRBV11-3 | NA | TGTGCCAGCAGCTTAGGGTGGACAGACGAGCAGTACTTC | CASSLGWTDEQYF
TRBJ1-5 | NA | TRBV27 | NA | TGTGCCAGCAGCCTCAGGGGCTACAATCAGCCCCAGCATTTT | CASSLRGYNQPQHF
TRBJ1-5 | NA | TRBV29-1 | few | TGCAGCGTCCAGAGGGATAGCAATCAGCCCCAGCATTTT | CSVQRDSNQPQHF
TRBJ1-1 | TRBD1 | TRBV7-3 | NA | TGTGCCAGCAGCTTATTACAGGGGACTGAAGCTTTCTTT | CASSLLQGTEAFF
TRBJ1-3 | NA | TRBV6-5 | NA | TGTGCCAGCAGTTACGGCCGGCAGGGTGGAAACACCATATATTTT | CASSYGRQGGNTIYF
TRBJ2-7 | NA | TRBV12-3/TRBV12-4 | NA | TGTGCCAGCAGTTTTCGGGGGTACGAGCAGTACTTC | CASSFRGYEQYF
TRBJ1-2 | NA | TRBV5-1 | NA | TGCGCCAGCAGCTTTTCAGGGGCAGGCTATGGCTACACCTTC | CASSFSGAGYGYTF
TRBJ1-2 | NA | TRBV7-9 | few | TGTGCCAGCAGCCGTGCGGGAGGGGAGAATGGCTACACCTTC | CASSRAGGENGYTF
TRBJ1-1 | NA | TRBV9 | NA | TGTGCCAGCAGCGTAGGGTCCACTGCGAACACTGAAGCTTTCTTT | CASSVGSTANTEAFF
TRBJ1-1 | NA | TRBV3-1/TRBV3-2 | once | TGTGCCAGCAGCCAGATGTCCAGAGAAGCTTTCTTT | CASSQMSREAFF
TRBJ1-4 | NA | TRBV7-6 | NA | TGTGCCAGCAGCCGCACCGGGGCAACTAATGAAAAACTGTTTTTT | CASSRTGATNEKLFF
TRBJ2-7 | TRBD1 | TRBV6-5 | once | TGTGCCAGCAGGGGGACAGGGAGGGAGCAGTACTTC | CASRGTGREQYF
TRBJ1-4 | NA | TRBV2 | NA | TGTGCCAGCGGCCTTTTGAGGAGTGAAAAACTGTTTTTT | CASGLLRSEKLFF
TRBJ1-6 | TRBD1 | TRBV6-5 | once | TGTGCCAGCAGTTACTCGGGGACAGGGGGCGGCTCACCCCTCCACTTT | CASSYSGTGGGSPLHF
TRBJ2-1 | TRBD1 | TRBV2 | few | TGTGCCAGCATGGTAGACAGGGACAATGAGCAGTTCTTC | CASMVDRDNEQFF
TRBJ2-1 | TRBD2 | TRBV7-3 | NA | TGTGCCAGCAGCTATTCTAGCGGGAGGGCCGTCAATGAGCAGTTCTTC | CASSYSSGRAVNEQFF
TRBJ2-1 | TRBD2 | TRBV3-1/TRBV3-2 | NA | TGTGCCAGCAGTCCAAGCGGGAGGTCCTACAATGAGCAGTTCTTC | CASSPSGRSYNEQFF
TRBJ2-1 | TRBD2 | TRBV5-6 | NA | TGTGCCAGCAGCTTGTATGTCCTAGCGGGAGTCGGTGAGCAGTTCTTC | CASSLYVLAGVGEQFF
TRBJ2-3 | NA | TRBV24-1 | NA | TGTGCCACCATTTCCCCCCGGGACATCCGCACAGATACGCAGTATTTT | CATISPRDIRTDTQYF
TRBJ2-2 | NA | TRBV7-9 | NA | TGTGCCAGCAGCTTACAGGGTAACACCGGGGAGCTGTTTTTT | CASSLQGNTGELFF
TRBJ1-2 | TRBD1 | TRBV3-1/TRBV3-2 | few | TGTGCCAGCAGCCAAGATACAGGGGGCTACTATGGCTACACCTTC | CASSQDTGGYYGYTF
TRBJ2-7 | TRBD2 | TRBV11-1 | once | TGTGCCAGCAGCTTACTAGCGGGAGGCTCCTACGAGCAGTACTTC | CASSLLAGGSYEQYF
TRBJ1-3 | NA | TRBV29-1 | NA | TGCAGCGTTGTGGCAGACTCTGGAAACACCATATATTTT | CSVVADSGNTIYF
TRBJ1-4 | NA | TRBV5-1 | NA | TGCGCCAGCAAAGACACTCCTTCCTCTAATGAAAAACTGTTTTTT | CASKDTPSSNEKLFF
TRBJ1-1 | TRBD1 | TRBV19 | NA | TGTGCCAGTAGTATGGCCTCAGGGGGACTGAACACTGAAGCTTTCTTT | CASSMASGGLNTEAFF